The 9 T cell receptor beta chains below come from one sample, sequenced in a study of blood T cell repertoires in COVID-19. Only in-frame clones appear in the TCRdb table, and some are missing; sequencing was by immunoSEQ multiplex PCR. The sample consists of approximately 250,000 clones, 80% to 90% of them appearing once. Sequencing was performed on peripheral blood. The receptor source for this set is a man in his thirties or forties with active or convalescent COVID-19.

This chain joins TRBV10-2 and TRBJ2-6, with TRBD1 identical over 8 bases. Trimming removed 10 bases from V and 2 bases from J; junction bases left unmatched: 13. CDR1 and CDR2 from the germline V gene are WSHSY and SAAADI. This CDR3 spans 17 amino acids. CDR3 in amino acids: CANELRQGIAGANVLTF. Here the CDR3 DNA reads TGCGCCAACGAGCTCCGACAGGGGATAGCTGGGGCCAACGTCCTGACTTTC.

The genes are TRBV19 and TRBJ1-5, with 8 nucleotides matching TRBD1. The ends lost 3 bases at V and 7 bases at J; junction bases unmatched: 5. The germline CDR1 and CDR2 sequences are LNHDA and SQIVND (reference sequence). This CDR3 comprises 14 residues. The CDR3 DNA reads TGTGCCAGTAGTATGGAGACAGGGGTCCAGCCCCAGCATTTT. It translates to CASSMETGVQPQHF.

This chain joins TRBV15 and TRBJ2-1; TRBD2 might be the D (6 bases). Germline assignment: CDR1 LNHNV and CDR2 YYDKDF (reference sequence). Trimming left V 2 bases short and J 7 bases short, with 12 bases between. This CDR3 is 14 amino acids long. The chain's CDR3 is CATSRPGTRNEQFF. CDR3 DNA: TGTGCCACCAGCAGACCAGGGACTCGAAATGAGCAGTTCTTC.

The chain carries TRBV7-2 and TRBJ1-3; 7 positions agree with TRBD1. The CDR3 has 15 amino acids. Looked up from germline, CDR1 is SGHTA and CDR2 is FQGNSA. V shed 1 base, J shed 0 bases, and the junction held 0 bases outside the gene matches. CDR3 bases: TGTGCCAGCAGCTTAGAGGGGGCCTCTGGAAACACCATATATTTT. It codes for CASSLEGASGNTIYF. Full variable domain (outside the CDR3, taken from reference TRBV7-2 and TRBJ1-3): GAGVSQSPSNKVTEKGKDVELRCDPISGHTALYWYRQSLGQGLEFLIYFQGNSAPDKSGLPSDRFSAERTGGSVSTLTIQRTQQEDSAVYLCASSLEGASGNTIYFGEGSWLTVV.

This clone was seen just once. The chain has TRBV6-1 and TRBJ1-1, with no clear D. This CDR3 has 14 residues. Germline lookup yields CDR1 MNHNS and CDR2 SASEGT. Trimming cost V 2 bases and J 5 bases, with 12 bases left between them. CDR3 coding DNA: TGTGCCAGCAGTGAATCGGGAGGAAGGACTGAAGCTTTCTTT. Protein product: CASSESGGRTEAFF.

The V call is TRBV6-2 or TRBV6-3, the J call TRBJ1-2; TRBD1 might be the D (5 bases). Per the germline V gene, CDR1 is MNHEY and CDR2 is SVGEGT. The CDR3 runs 12 residues. Trimming removed 5 bases from V and 5 bases from J, with 9 bases in between. CDR3 loop: CASSPRGYGYTF. CDR3 sequence (DNA): TGTGCCAGCAGTCCCCGGGGGTATGGCTACACCTTC.

The genes are TRBV9 and TRBJ2-5, with 8 bases aligning to TRBD1. The CDR3 consists of 14 residues. Trimming took 3 bases from V and 5 from J; bases not matched to a gene: 6. CDR1 and CDR2 (germline): SGDLS, YYNGEE. In DNA form, the CDR3 reads TGTGCCAGCAGCGCCTTCAGGGGGCTGGAGACCCAGTACTTC. Its translation is CASSAFRGLETQYF.

The chain joins TRBV5-4 to TRBJ2-5; D gene ambiguous. CDR3 length: 14 amino acids. The germline V gene encodes CDR1 SGHNT and CDR2 YYREEE (reference sequence). V lost 0 bases, J lost 5 bases, and 11 bases lay in between. CDR3 loop: CASSLGGSTETQYF. The CDR3 DNA sequence: TGTGCCAGCAGCTTGGGAGGTAGTACGGAGACCCAGTACTTC. Full variable domain (rest looked up from reference TRBV5-4 and TRBJ2-5): ETGVTQSPTHLIKTRGQQVTLRCSSQSGHNTVSWYQQALGQGPQFIFQYYREEENGRGNFPPRFSGLQFPNYSSELNVNALELDDSALYLCASSLGGSTETQYFGPGTRLLVL.

The chain carries TRBV6-5 and TRBJ1-4; D is unclear. The germline gives CDR1 MNHEY, CDR2 SVGAGI. The CDR3 length is 11 residues. The V gene lost 2 bases and the J gene lost 8 bases, with 3 bases spanning the gap. The CDR3 DNA reads as TGTGCCAGCAGTTACCAAGAAAAACTGTTTTTT. Encoded protein: CASSYQEKLFF.